This T cell receptor (beta chain) was captured in a study of blood T cell repertoires in COVID-19. The overall study: The origin of the acute and convalescent COVID-19 samples was the United States, Italy and Spain. PBMCs, B-cell-depleted T cells, or T cells provided the cDNA or gDNA that made up the material.

Authors' methods: Cell counts per sample came from amplifying reference gene primers. TCRdb's table, derived via immunoSEQ multiplex PCR, lists solely in-frame clones and lacks some. V, J and clone size are those of that table, while D and trimming were read from the DNA. The sample shows about 140,000 clones, 82% of them seen only once. CDR1 is MDHEN and CDR2 is SYDVKM in the germline V gene. V lost 6 bases, J lost 4 bases, and 17 bases stayed unmatched. This CDR3 has 17 residues. The clonotype comes from a woman aged 80 or older with acute or convalescent COVID-19. The gene calls are TRBV28 and TRBJ1-2, with 7 positions matching TRBD1. The sequenced sample was peripheral blood. DNA for the CDR3: TGTGCCAGCAGCCCCCTGGGACAGAGTCGTTTAGGCTATGGCTACACCTTC. Translating it yields CASSPLGQSRLGYGYTF.